The clone carrying this T cell receptor (beta chain) showed up just once. The sample is drawn from a study of blood T cell repertoires in COVID-19. Study as a whole: T cells, B-cell-depleted T cells, or PBMCs supplied cDNA or gDNA.

Participant reports of clinical history set cohort assignment. Original processing methods: For nucleated cells, counts were estimated from reference gene primer amplification. The data were produced by immunoSEQ multiplex PCR, yet TCRdb's version contains in-frame clones alone and is incomplete. That table supplies the V and J calls and clone size; D and trimming were determined from the DNA. This sample has roughly 46,000 clones, with 85% to 90% found just once. Sequencing was carried out using PBMCs or T cells enriched from blood (not recorded which). The TCR sequence derives from a woman aged 45-65 years who had recovered from COVID-19.

CDR3: CASRGDRRSNQPQHF. The CDR3, as DNA: TGTGCCAGCAGGGGGGACAGGAGGTCGAATCAGCCCCAGCATTTT. This chain connects TRBV28 to TRBJ1-5, with 8 bases matching TRBD1. The CDR3 extends over 15 amino acids. Germline loops: CDR1 MDHEN, CDR2 SYDVKM. The V gene end was trimmed by 6 bases and the J gene end by 4 bases; junction bases not matched to a gene: 8. Combining the CDR3 with reference TRBV28 and TRBJ1-5 gives the whole variable domain DVKVTQSSRYLVKRTGEKVFLECVQDMDHENMFWYRQDPGLGLRLIYFSYDVKMKEKGDIPEGYSVSREKKERFSLILESASTNQTSMYLCASRGDRRSNQPQHFGDGTRLSIL.